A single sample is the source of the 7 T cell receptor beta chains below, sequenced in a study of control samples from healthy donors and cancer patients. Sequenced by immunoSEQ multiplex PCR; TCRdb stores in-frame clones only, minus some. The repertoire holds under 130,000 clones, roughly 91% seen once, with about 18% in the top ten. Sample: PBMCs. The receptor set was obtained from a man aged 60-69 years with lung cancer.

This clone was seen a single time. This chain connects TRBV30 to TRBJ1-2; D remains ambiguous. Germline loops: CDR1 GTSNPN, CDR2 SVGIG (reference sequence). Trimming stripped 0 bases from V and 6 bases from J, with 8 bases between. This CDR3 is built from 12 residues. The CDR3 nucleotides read TGTGCCTGGAGTGTAGCGGGAGATGGCTACACCTTC. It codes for CAWSVAGDGYTF.

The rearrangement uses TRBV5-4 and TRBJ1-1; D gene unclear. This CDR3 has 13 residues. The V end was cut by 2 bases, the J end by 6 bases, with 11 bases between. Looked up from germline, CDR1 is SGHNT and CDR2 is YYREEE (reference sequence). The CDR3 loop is CASSFKSLAEAFF. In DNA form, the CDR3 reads TGTGCCAGCAGCTTTAAAAGTCTGGCTGAAGCTTTCTTT.

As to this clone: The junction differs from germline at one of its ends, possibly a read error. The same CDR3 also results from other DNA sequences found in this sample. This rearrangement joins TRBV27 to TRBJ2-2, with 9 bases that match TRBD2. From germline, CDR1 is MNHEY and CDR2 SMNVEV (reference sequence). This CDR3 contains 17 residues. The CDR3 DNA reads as TGCGCCAGCAGTTCACAACCGCGGGGGGGCCGGACCGGGGAGCTGTTTTTT. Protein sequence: CASSSQPRGGRTGELFF.

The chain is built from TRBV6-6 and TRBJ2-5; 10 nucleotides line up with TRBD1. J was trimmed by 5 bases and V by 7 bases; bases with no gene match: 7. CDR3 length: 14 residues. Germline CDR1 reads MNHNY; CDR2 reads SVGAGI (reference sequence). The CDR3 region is CASKGTGVTETQYF. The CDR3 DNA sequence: TGTGCCAGCAAGGGGACAGGGGTTACGGAGACCCAGTACTTC.

CDR3 DNA sequence: TGTGCCAGCAGCCAAAGAGCAACTAATGAAAAACTGTTTTTT. Its translation: CASSQRATNEKLFF. This chain uses TRBV3-1 (or the pseudogene TRBV3-2) with TRBJ1-4; no definite D call. Trimming cost V 2 bases and J 0 bases, with 4 bases left between them. This CDR3 is 14 amino acids long. Germline V gene sequence: CDR1 LGHDT, CDR2 YNNKEL (reference sequence).

The DNA of the CDR3 is TGTGCCAGCAGCGCCGGGACAGGGGGGAAATACGAGCAGTACTTC. Amino acids: CASSAGTGGKYEQYF. V and J are TRBV9 and TRBJ2-7, with 11 bases lining up with TRBD1. J was trimmed by 4 bases and V by 3 bases; bases with no gene match: 6. The germline V gene encodes CDR1 SGDLS and CDR2 YYNGEE. CDR3 length: 15 residues.

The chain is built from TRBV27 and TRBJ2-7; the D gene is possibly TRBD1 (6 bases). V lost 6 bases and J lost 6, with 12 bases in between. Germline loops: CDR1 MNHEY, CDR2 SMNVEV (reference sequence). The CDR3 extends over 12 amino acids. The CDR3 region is CASSHTGSEQYF. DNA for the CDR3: TGTGCCAGCAGCCATACAGGGTCCGAGCAGTACTTC.